These T cell receptor beta chains were read from a single sample in a study of T-cell reconstitution after alpha-beta-depleted transplantation in children. TCRdb re-analysed the PCR reads in MiXCR, keeping a single row per CDR3 protein. The sample consists of hundreds of thousands of distinct CDR3 sequences, under 15% of them appearing once. This sample comprised PBMCs, mostly from graft donor cells, obtained 360 days after TCRalphabeta/CD19-depleted stem cell transplant. The source of these receptors is a male patient under 18 who had a stem cell transplant for acute myeloid leukemia, so the T cells may come from the graft donor. CDR3s include the opening cysteine and the closing phenylalanine or tryptophan. The D gene is left open where the match is weak. Size is omitted from some rows. Given values are once, few, many or a class for expanded clones.

j_call	clone_size	d_call	v_call	cdr3_nt	cdr3_aa
TRBJ2-3	many	.	TRBV29-1	TGCAGCGTTGAAGTGGGGGCCCTTGATACGCAGTATTTT	CSVEVGALDTQYF
TRBJ1-1	few	.	TRBV7-9	TGTGCCAGCAGCTTAGGTGGAGACACCACTGAAGCTTTCTTT	CASSLGGDTTEAFF
TRBJ2-1	few	TRBD2	TRBV11-1	TGTGCCAGCAGCCCTAGGACTAGCGGGATGGGTACCGAGCAGTTCTTC	CASSPRTSGMGTEQFF
TRBJ2-5	many	TRBD1	TRBV25-1	TGTGCCAGCAGGGGACAGGGGAAAGAGACCCAGTACTTC	CASRGQGKETQYF
TRBJ2-2	few	.	TRBV7-3	TGTGCCAGCAGCTTCAGGGGCATCGGTTCCGGGGAGCTGTTTTTT	CASSFRGIGSGELFF
TRBJ1-5	few	.	TRBV6-5	TGTGCCAGCAGTTACAACGGGGGGAATAGCAATCAGCCCCAGCATTTT	CASSYNGGNSNQPQHF
TRBJ1-4	many	TRBD1	TRBV5-1	TGCGCCAGCAGCTTGGCCGGGACAGGGGTTAATGAAAAACTGTTTTTT	CASSLAGTGVNEKLFF
TRBJ2-7	few	.	TRBV28	TGTGCCAGCAGTTTAGATTTTAGCGGTAGCTCCTACGAGCAGTACTTC	CASSLDFSGSSYEQYF
TRBJ2-3	.	.	TRBV29-1	TGCAGCGCCCGGGGCGGGGGCACAGATACGCAGTATTTT	CSARGGGTDTQYF
TRBJ2-6	.	TRBD1	TRBV5-1	TGCGCCAGCAGACCCTACCCGGGACAGTCCTCAGAGGCCAACGTCCTGACTTTC	CASRPYPGQSSEANVLTF
TRBJ2-7	.	.	TRBV5-1	TGCGCCAGCAGCTTGGGGGGCCTCGTTGAGCAGTACTTC	CASSLGGLVEQYF
TRBJ1-6	.	.	TRBV12-3/TRBV12-4	TGTGCCAGCAGTTTGGCCCGGGGGGCTTCACCCCTCCACTTT	CASSLARGASPLHF
TRBJ1-3	.	TRBD1	TRBV10-2	TGCGCCAGCAGTACCGGGACAGACGTAAGAAACACCATATATTTT	CASSTGTDVRNTIYF
TRBJ1-2	.	.	TRBV20-1	TGCAGTGCTAGTTTCGCAGCTCTCAACTATGGCTACACCTTC	CSASFAALNYGYTF